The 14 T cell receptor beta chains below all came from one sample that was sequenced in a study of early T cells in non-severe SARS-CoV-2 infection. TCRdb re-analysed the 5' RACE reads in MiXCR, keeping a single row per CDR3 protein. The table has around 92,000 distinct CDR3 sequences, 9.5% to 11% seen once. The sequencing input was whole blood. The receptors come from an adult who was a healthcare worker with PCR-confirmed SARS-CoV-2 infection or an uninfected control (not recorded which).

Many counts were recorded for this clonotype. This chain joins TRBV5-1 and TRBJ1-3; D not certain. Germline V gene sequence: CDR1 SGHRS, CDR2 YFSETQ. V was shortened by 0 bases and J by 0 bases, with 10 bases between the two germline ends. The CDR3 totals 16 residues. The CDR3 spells CASSLVESPSGNTIYF. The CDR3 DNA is TGCGCCAGCAGCTTGGTGGAGTCCCCCTCTGGAAACACCATATATTTT.

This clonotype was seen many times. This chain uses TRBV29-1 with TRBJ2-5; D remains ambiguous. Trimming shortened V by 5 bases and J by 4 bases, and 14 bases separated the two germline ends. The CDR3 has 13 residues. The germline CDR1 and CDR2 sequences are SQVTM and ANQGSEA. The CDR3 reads CSVNVVPLETQYF. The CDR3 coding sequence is TGCAGCGTTAATGTAGTGCCCTTAGAGACCCAGTACTTC.

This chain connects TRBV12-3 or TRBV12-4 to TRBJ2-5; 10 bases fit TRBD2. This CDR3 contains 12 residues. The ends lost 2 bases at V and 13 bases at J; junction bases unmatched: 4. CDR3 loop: CASSLLAGVRYF. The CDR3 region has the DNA TGTGCCAGCAGTTTACTAGCGGGGGTCAGGTACTTC.

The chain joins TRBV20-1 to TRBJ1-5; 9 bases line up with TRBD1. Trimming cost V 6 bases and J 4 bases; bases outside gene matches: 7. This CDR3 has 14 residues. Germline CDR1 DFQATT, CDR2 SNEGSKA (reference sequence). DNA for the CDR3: TGCAGTGCGGGACAGGGTACCATTAATCAGCCCCAGCATTTT. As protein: CSAGQGTINQPQHF.

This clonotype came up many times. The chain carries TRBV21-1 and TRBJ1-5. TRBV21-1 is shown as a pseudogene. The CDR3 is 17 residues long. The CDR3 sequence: CASSKTSNRDSNQPQHF. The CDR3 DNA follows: TGTGCCAGCAGCAAAACGTCAAACAGAGACAGCAATCAGCCCCAGCATTTT.

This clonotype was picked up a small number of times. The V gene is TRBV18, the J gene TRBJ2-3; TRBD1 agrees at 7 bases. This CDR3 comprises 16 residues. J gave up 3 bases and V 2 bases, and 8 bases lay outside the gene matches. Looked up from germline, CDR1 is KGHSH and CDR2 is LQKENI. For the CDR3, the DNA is TGTGCCAGCTCACCAGTGACAGGGCGATTGACAGATACGCAGTATTTT. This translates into CASSPVTGRLTDTQYF.

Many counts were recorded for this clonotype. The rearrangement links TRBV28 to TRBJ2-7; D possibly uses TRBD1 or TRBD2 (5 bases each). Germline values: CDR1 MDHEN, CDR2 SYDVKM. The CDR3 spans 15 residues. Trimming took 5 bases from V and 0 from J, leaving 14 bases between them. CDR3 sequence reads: CASSTTGTSSYEQYF. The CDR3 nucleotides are TGTGCCAGCAGTACAACGGGGACGAGCTCCTACGAGCAGTACTTC.

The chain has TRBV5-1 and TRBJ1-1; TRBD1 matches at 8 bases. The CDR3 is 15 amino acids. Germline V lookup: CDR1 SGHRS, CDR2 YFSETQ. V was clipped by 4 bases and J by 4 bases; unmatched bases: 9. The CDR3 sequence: CASSKFGQGGTEAFF. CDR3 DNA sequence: TGCGCCAGCAGCAAATTTGGACAGGGAGGCACTGAAGCTTTCTTT.

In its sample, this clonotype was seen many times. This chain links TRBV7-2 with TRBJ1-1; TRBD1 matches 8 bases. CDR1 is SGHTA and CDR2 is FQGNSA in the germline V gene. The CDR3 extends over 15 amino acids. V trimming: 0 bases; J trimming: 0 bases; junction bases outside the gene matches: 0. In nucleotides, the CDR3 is TGTGCCAGCAGCTTAGCGGGACAGGTGAACACTGAAGCTTTCTTT. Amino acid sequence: CASSLAGQVNTEAFF.

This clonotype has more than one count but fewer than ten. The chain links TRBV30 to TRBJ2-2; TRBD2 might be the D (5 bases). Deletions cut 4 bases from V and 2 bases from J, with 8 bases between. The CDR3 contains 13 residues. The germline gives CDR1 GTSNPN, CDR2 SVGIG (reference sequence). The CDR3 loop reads CAWTGFNTGELFF. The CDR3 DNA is TGTGCCTGGACGGGATTTAACACCGGGGAGCTGTTTTTT.

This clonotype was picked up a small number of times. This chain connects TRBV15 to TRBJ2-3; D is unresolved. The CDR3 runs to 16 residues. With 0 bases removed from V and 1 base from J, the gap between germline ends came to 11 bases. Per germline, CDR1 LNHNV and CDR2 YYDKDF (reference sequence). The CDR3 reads CATSRDSSLGTDTQYF. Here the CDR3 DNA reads TGTGCCACCAGCAGAGATAGTAGTCTTGGCACAGATACGCAGTATTTT. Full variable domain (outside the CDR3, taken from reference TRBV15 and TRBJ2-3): DAMVIQNPRYQVTQFGKPVTLSCSQTLNHNVMYWYQQKSSQAPKLLFHYYDKDFNNEADTPDNFQSRRPNTSFCFLDIRSPGLGDTAMYLCATSRDSSLGTDTQYFGPGTRLTVL.

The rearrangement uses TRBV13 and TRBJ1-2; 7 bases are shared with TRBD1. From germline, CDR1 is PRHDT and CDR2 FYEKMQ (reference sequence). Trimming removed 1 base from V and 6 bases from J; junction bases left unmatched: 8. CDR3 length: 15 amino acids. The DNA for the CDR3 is TGTGCCAGCAGCTTAGCCGACGGGACAGCTGATGGCTACACCTTC. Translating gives CASSLADGTADGYTF.

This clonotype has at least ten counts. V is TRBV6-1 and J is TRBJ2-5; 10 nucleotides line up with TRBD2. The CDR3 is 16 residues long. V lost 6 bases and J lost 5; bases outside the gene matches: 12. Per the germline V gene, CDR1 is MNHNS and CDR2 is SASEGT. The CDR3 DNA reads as TGTGCCAGCAGCCTCAAAGCGGGAGGGCCCGGGGAGACCCAGTACTTC. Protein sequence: CASSLKAGGPGETQYF.

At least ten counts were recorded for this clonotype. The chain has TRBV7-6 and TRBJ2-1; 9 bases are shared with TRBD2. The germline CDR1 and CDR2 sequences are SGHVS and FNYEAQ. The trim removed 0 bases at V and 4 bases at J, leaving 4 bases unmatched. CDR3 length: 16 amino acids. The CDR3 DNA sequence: TGTGCCAGCAGCTTAGCGCCTAGCGGGACTTACAATGAGCAGTTCTTC. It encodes CASSLAPSGTYNEQFF.